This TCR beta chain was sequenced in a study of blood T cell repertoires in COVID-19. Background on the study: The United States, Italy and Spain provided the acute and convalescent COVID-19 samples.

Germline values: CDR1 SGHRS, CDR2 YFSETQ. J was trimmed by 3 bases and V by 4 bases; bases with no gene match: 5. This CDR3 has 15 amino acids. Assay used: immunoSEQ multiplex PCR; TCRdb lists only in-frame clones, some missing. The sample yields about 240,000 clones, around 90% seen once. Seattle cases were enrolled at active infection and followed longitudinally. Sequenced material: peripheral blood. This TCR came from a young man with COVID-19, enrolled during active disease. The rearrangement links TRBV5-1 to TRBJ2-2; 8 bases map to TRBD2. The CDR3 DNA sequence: TGCGCCAGCAGCCCGCGGGGGGCTGACACCGGGGAGCTGTTTTTT. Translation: CASSPRGADTGELFF.